This T cell receptor (beta chain) was found in a study of T cells after yellow fever vaccination. This CDR3 has 15 residues. Per germline, CDR1 SGHRS and CDR2 YFSETQ. V gave up 1 base and J gave up 3 bases; unmatched junction bases: 4. In TCRdb, the 5' RACE reads were re-called with MiXCR into one record per CDR3 protein. The table has 100,000 to 150,000 distinct CDR3 sequences, under 8% seen once. This clonotype was seen at least ten times. The sequencing used CD4+ T cells sorted from PBMCs, collected around 10 days after the first yellow fever vaccination. The chain employs TRBV5-1 and TRBJ2-3, with TRBD2 matching 8 bases. This receptor was identified in a man younger than 35 who received the YFV17D yellow fever vaccine. CDR3 residues: CASSLLAGGTDTQYF. In nucleotides, the CDR3 is TGCGCCAGCAGCTTGTTGGCGGGGGGAACAGATACGCAGTATTTT.